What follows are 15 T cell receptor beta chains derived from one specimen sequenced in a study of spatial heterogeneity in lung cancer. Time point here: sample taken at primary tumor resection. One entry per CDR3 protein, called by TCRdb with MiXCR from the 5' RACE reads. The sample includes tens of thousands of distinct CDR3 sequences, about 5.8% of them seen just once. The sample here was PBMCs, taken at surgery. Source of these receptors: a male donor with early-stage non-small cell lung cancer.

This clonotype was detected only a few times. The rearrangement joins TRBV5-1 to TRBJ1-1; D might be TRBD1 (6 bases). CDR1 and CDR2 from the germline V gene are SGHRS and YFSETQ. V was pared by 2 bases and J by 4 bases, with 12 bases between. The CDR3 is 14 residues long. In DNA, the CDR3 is TGCGCCAGCAGCTTCCAGGGGCCCGGCACTGAAGCTTTCTTT. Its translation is CASSFQGPGTEAFF.

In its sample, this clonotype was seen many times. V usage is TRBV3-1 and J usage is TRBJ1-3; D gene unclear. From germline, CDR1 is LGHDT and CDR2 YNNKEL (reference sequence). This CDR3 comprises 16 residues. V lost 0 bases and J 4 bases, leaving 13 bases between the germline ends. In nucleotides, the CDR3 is TGTGCCAGCAGCCAAGAAAGCGGACCGCGGGGAAACACCATATATTTT. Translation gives CASSQESGPRGNTIYF.

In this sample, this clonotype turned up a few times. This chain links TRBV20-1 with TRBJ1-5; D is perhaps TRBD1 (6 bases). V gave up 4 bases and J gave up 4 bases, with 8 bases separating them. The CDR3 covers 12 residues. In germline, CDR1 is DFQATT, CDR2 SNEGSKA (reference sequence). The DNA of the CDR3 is TGCAGTGCTAATGACAGGAATCAGCCCCAGCATTTT. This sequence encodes CSANDRNQPQHF.

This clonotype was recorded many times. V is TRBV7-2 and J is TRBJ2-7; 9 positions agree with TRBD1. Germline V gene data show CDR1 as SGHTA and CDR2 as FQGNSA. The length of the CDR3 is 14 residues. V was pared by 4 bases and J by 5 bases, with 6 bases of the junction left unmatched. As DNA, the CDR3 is TGTGCCAGCAGCTCCGGGACAGGGATCCACGAGCAGTACTTC. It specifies CASSSGTGIHEQYF.

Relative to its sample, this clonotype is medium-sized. CDR3 bases: TGTGCCAGCAGCCCCGCCCGGGATCTAGCCGCCTCCCGAGAGACCCAGTACTTC. Translated: CASSPARDLAASRETQYF. This chain links TRBV11-2 with TRBJ2-5; the D gene is possibly TRBD2 (5 bases). V was pared by 5 bases and J by 4 bases, with 26 bases between. This CDR3 comprises 18 residues. Germline CDR1 reads SGHAT; CDR2 reads FQNNGV.

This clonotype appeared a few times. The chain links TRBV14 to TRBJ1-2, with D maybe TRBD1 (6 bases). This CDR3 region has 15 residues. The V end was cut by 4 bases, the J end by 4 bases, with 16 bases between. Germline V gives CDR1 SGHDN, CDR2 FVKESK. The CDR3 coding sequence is TGTGCCAGCAGCCGAGACAGGCTTAGGGGCTATGGCTACACCTTC. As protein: CASSRDRLRGYGYTF. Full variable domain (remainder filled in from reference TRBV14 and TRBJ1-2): EAGVTQFPSHSVIEKGQTVTLRCDPISGHDNLYWYRRVMGKEIKFLLHFVKESKQDESGMPNNRFLAERTGGTYSTLKVQPAELEDSGVYFCASSRDRLRGYGYTFGSGTRLTVV.

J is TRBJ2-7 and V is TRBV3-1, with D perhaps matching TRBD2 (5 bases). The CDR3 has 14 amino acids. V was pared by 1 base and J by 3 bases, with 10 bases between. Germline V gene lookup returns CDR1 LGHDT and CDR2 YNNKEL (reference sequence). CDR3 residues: CASSQVLGGYEQYF. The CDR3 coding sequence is TGTGCCAGCAGCCAAGTGCTAGGAGGCTACGAGCAGTACTTC.

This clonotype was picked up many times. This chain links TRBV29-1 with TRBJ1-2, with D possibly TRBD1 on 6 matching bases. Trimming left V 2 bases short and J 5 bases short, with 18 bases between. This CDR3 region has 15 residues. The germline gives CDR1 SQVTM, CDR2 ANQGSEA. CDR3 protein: CSVEPHGGLGYGYTF. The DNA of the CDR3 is TGCAGCGTTGAACCCCATGGGGGGCTGGGGTATGGCTACACCTTC. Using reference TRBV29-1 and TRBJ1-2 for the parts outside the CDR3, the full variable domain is SAVISQKPSRDICQRGTSLTIQCQVDSQVTMMFWYRQQPGQSLTLIATANQGSEATYESGFVIDKFPISRPNLTFSTLTVSNMSPEDSSIYLCSVEPHGGLGYGYTFGSGTRLTVV.

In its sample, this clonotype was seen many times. The CDR3 DNA reads TGTGCCAGCAGACCGGGACTAGCGCCCTACGAGCAGTACTTC. Its translation: CASRPGLAPYEQYF. V usage is TRBV7-2 and J usage is TRBJ2-7; 10 bases line up with TRBD2. This CDR3 comprises 14 residues. With 6 bases clipped from V and 2 bases from J, the junction kept 4 bases outside the gene matches. CDR1 SGHTA and CDR2 FQGNSA come from the germline V gene. Full variable domain (missing parts from reference TRBV7-2 and TRBJ2-7): GAGVSQSPSNKVTEKGKDVELRCDPISGHTALYWYRQSLGQGLEFLIYFQGNSAPDKSGLPSDRFSAERTGGSVSTLTIQRTQQEDSAVYLCASRPGLAPYEQYFGPGTRLTVT.

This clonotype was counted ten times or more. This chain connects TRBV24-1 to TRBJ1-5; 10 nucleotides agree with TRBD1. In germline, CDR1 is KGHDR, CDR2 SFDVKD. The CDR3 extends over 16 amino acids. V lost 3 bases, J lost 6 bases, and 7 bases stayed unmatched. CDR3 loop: CATSDTGTGAGQPQHF. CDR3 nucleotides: TGTGCCACCAGTGATACCGGGACAGGGGCGGGTCAGCCCCAGCATTTT.

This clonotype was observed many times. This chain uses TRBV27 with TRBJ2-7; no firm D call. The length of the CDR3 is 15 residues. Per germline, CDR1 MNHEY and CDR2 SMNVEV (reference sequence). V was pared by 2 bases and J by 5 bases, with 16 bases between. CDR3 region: CASSLKGTMFNEQYF. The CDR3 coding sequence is TGTGCCAGCAGTTTAAAGGGTACAATGTTCAACGAGCAGTACTTC.

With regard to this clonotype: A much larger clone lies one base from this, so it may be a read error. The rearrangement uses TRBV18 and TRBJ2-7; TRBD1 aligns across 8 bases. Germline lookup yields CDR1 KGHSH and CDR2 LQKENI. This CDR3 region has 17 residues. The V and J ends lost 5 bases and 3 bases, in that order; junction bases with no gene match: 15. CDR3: CASSLNQAQGDLYEQYF. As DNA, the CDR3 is TGTGCCAGCTCATTAAATCAGGCACAGGGGGACCTCTACGAGCAGTACTTC.

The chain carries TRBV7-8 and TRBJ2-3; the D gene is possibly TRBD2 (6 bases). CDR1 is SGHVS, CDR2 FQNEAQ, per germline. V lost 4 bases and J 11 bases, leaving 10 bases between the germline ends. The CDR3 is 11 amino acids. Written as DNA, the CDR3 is TGTGCCAGCAGCTACCTGGGGGGGCAGTATTTT. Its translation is CASSYLGGQYF.

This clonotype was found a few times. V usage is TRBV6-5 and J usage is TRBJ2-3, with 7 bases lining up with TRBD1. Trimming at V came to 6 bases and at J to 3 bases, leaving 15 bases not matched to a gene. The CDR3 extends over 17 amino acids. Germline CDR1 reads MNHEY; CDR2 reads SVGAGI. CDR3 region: CASSPYPQGIGTDTQYF. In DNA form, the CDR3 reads TGTGCCAGCAGCCCCTACCCACAGGGGATCGGTACAGATACGCAGTATTTT.

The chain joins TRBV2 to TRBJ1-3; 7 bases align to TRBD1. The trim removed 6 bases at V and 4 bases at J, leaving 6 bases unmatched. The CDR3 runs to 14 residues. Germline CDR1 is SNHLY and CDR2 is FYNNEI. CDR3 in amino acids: CASRTTGTGNTIYF. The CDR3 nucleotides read TGTGCCAGCAGAACGACAGGGACAGGAAACACCATATATTTT. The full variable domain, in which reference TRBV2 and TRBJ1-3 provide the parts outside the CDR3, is EPEVTQTPSHQVTQMGQEVILRCVPISNHLYFYWYRQILGQKVEFLVSFYNNEISEKSEIFDDQFSVERPDGSNFTLKIRSTKLEDSAMYFCASRTTGTGNTIYFGEGSWLTVV.